This T cell receptor (beta chain) stems from a study of blood T cell repertoires in COVID-19. Per the original data handling: Cell counts per sample came from amplifying reference gene primers. Sequencing used immunoSEQ multiplex PCR; TCRdb keeps in-frame clones, though not all of them. For V, J and clone size, that table is used; D and trimming come from the DNA. The sample shows about 200,000 clones, 80% to 90% of them seen only once. V shed 3 bases and J shed 7 bases, with 13 bases lying between them. The CDR3 runs 14 residues. Germline loops: CDR1 LNHDA, CDR2 SQIVND (reference sequence). Exposed volunteers were people who met a COVID-19 case within 2 weeks before study entry.

The sequenced sample consisted of PBMCs or T cells enriched from blood (not recorded which). The receptor was derived from a woman aged 25 to 39 who had been exposed to COVID-19. This chain uses TRBV19 with TRBJ2-4; D may be TRBD2 (7 bases). CDR3 sequence reads: CASSMGGTQNIQYF. The CDR3 DNA follows: TGTGCCAGTAGTATGGGGGGGACACAGAACATTCAGTACTTC.